The table lists the clone carrying this T cell receptor beta chain with a few counts. This CDR3 is 12 amino acids long. This sample is drawn from a study of blood T cells in healthy people across ages. Combining a sample-barcoded 5' primer with a J-beta primer mix, a second PCR ran for 7 to 11 cycles. Each sample provided no less than 3 million CDR3-containing paired-end reads. A single record per CDR3 protein comes from TCRdb applying MiXCR to the 5' RACE reads. The sample yields approximately 780,000 distinct CDR3 sequences, about 26% seen once. This sample also belongs to another study, concerning T cells of mothers and their children. Turning to that study: Each child contributed 2.5 million to 3.5 million TCR beta CDR3 reads, while each mother contributed over 8 million.

Sequences were obtained from blood. The chain joins TRBV12-3 or TRBV12-4 to TRBJ2-5; D remains unclear. The J call may be in error: the DNA end matches TRBJ2-1 better. This TCR derives from a boy aged 5-17 years in good health. CDR3 protein: CASSFGSNEQFF. Written as DNA, the CDR3 is TGTGCCAGCAGTTTTGGGTCAAATGAGCAGTTCTTC.